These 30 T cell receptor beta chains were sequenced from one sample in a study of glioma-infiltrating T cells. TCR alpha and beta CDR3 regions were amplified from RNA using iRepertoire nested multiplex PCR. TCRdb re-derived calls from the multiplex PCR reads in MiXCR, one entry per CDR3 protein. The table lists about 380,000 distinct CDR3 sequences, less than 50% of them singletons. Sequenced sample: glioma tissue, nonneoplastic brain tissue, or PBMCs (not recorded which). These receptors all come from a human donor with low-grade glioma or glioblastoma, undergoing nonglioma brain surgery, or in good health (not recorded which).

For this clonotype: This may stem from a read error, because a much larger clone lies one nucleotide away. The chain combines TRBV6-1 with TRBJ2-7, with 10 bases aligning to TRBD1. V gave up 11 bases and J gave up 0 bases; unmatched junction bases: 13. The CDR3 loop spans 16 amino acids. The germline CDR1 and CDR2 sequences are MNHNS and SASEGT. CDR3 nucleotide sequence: TGTGCCGGCGGGTTTAGGGACAGGGGCATCTCCTACGAGCAGTACTTC. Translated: CAGGFRDRGISYEQYF.

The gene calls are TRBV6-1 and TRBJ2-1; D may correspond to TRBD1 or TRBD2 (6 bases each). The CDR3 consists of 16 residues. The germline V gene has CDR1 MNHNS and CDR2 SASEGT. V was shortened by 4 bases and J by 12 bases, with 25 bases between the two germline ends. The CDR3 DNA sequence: TGTGCCAGCAGTGTCCCCGGGACTGGAGGGGGTGAGGGGCAGTTCTTC. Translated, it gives CASSVPGTGGGEGQFF.

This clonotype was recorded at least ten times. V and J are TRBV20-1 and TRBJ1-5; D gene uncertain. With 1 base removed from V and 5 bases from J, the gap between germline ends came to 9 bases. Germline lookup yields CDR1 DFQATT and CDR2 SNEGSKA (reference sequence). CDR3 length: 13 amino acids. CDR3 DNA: TGCAGTGCTAGAGGGGGAATAGATCAGCCCCAGCATTTT. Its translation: CSARGGIDQPQHF.

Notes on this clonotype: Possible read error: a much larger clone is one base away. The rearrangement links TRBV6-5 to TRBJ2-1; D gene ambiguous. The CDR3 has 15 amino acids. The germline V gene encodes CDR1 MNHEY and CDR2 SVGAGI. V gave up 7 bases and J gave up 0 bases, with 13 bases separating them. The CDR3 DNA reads TGTGCCAGCACGATGGGTCCCAGCTCCTACAATGAGCAGTTCTTC. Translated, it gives CASTMGPSSYNEQFF.

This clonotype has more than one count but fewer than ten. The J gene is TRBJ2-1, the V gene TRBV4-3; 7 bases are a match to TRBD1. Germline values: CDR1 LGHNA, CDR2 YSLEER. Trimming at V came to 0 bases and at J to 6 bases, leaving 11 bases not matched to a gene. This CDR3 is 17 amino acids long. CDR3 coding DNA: TGCGCCAGCAGCCAAGAACCGACAGGGACGGTGGTCAATGAGCAGTTCTTC. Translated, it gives CASSQEPTGTVVNEQFF.

The CDR3 sequence: CASSQDLAGIQETQYF. CDR3 nucleotides: TGTGCCAGCAGCCAAGATCTAGCGGGGATTCAAGAGACCCAGTACTTC. This chain uses TRBV4-2 with TRBJ2-5, with TRBD2 matching over 9 bases. The CDR3 has 16 amino acids. CDR1 and CDR2 from the germline V gene are LGHNA and YNFKEQ. The J segment lost 2 bases and the V segment lost 0 bases, leaving 4 bases of the junction unmatched.

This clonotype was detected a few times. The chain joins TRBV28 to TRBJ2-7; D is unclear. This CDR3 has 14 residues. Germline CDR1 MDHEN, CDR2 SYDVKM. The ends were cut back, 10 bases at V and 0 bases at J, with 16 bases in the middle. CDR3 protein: CATRPIVVSYEQYF. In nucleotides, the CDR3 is TGTGCCACCAGACCCATAGTGGTCTCCTACGAGCAGTACTTC.

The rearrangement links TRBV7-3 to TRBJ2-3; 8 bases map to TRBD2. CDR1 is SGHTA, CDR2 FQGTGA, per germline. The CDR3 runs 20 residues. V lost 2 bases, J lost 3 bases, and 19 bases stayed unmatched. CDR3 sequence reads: CASSLRGPSGSRTWTDTQYF. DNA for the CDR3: TGTGCCAGCAGCTTACGAGGACCAAGCGGGAGTAGAACGTGGACAGATACGCAGTATTTT.

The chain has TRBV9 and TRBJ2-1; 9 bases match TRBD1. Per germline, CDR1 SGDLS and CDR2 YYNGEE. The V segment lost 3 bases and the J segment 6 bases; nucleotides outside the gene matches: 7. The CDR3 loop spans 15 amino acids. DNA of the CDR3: TGTGCCAGCAGCGATGACAGGGGGGTCCCCAATGAGCAGTTCTTC. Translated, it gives CASSDDRGVPNEQFF. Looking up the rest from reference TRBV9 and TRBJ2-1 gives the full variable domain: DSGVTQTPKHLITATGQRVTLRCSPRSGDLSVYWYQQSLDQGLQFLIQYYNGEERAKGNILERFSAQQFPDLHSELNLSSLELGDSALYFCASSDDRGVPNEQFFGPGTRLTVL.

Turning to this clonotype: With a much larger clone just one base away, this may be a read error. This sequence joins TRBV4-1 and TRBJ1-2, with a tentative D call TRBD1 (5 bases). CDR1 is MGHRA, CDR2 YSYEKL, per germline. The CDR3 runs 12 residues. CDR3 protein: CASSQEQWGYSF. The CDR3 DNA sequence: TGCGCCAGCAGCCAAGAACAATGGGGCTACAGCTTC.

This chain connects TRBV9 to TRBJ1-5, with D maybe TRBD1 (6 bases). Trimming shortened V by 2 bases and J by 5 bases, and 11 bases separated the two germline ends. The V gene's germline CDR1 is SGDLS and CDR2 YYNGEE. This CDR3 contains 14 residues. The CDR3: CASSVHRDDQPQHF. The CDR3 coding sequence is TGTGCCAGCAGCGTGCACAGGGACGATCAGCCCCAGCATTTT.

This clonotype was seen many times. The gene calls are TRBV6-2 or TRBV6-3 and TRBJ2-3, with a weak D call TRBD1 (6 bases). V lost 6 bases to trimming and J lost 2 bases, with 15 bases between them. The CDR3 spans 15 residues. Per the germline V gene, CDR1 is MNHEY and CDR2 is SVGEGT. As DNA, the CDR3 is TGTGCCAGCAGATTGGACAGAGGGTACACAGATACGCAGTATTTT. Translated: CASRLDRGYTDTQYF.

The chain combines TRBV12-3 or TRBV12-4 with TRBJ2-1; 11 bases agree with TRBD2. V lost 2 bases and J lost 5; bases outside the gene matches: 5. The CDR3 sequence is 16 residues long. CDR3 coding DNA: TGTGCCAGCAGTTTACGGGCGGGACTAGCGGACAATGAGCAGTTCTTC. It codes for CASSLRAGLADNEQFF.

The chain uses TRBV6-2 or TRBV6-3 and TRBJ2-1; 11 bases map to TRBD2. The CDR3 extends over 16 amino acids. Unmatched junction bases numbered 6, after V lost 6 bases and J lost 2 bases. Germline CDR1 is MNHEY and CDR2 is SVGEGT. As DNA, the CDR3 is TGTGCCAGCAGAAGATTACTAGCGGGAGCCTACAATGAGCAGTTCTTC. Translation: CASRRLLAGAYNEQFF.

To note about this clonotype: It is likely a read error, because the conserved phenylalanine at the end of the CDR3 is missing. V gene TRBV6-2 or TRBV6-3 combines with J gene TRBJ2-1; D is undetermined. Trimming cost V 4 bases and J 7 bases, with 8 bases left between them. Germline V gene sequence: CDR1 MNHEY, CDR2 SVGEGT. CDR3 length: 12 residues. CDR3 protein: CASSSTWNEQFL. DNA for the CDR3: TGTGCCAGCAGTTCGACCTGGAATGAGCAGTTCCTC.

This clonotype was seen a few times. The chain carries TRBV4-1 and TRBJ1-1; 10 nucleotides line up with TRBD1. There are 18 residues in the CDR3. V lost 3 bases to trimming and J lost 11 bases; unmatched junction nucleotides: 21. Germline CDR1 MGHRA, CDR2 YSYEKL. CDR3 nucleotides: TGCGCCAGCAGCCAGACTACCGCTTACCGGGACAGGGGCCTCGAGGCTTTCTTT. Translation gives CASSQTTAYRDRGLEAFF.

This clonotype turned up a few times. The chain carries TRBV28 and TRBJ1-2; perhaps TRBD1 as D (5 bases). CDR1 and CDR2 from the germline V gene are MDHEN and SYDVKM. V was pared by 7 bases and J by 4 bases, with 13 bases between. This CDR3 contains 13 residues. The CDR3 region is CASTKWGSYGYTF. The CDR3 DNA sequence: TGTGCCAGCACGAAATGGGGGTCCTATGGCTACACCTTC.

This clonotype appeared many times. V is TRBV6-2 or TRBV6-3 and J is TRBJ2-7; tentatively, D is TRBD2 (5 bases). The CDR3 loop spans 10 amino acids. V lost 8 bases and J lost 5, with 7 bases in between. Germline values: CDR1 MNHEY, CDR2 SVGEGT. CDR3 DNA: TGTGCCAGCCCGGGGAACGAGCAGTACTTC. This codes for CASPGNEQYF.

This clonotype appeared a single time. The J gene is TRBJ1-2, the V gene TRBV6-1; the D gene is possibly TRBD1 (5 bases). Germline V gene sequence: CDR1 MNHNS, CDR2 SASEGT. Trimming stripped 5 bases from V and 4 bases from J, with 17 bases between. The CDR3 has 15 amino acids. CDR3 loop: CASSPSGVLFYGYTF. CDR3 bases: TGTGCCAGCAGTCCCTCGGGGGTCCTATTCTATGGCTACACCTTC.

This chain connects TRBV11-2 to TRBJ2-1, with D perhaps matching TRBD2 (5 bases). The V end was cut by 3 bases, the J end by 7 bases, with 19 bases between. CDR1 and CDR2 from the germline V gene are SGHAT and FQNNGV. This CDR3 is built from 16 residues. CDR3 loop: CASSFGVGFVGNEQFF. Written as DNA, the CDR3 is TGTGCCAGCAGCTTCGGGGTAGGGTTCGTTGGAAATGAGCAGTTCTTC.

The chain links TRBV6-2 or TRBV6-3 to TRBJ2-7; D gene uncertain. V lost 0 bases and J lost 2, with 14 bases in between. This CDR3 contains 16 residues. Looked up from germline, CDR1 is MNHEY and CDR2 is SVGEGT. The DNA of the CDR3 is TGTGCCAGCAGTTACTCGACGACTGGCGGCGCCTACGAGCAGTACTTC. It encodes CASSYSTTGGAYEQYF.

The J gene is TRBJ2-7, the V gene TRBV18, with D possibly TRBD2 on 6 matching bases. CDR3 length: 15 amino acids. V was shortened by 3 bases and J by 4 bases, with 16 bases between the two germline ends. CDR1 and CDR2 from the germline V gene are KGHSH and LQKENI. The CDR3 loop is CASSPNPALAYEQYF. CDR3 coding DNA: TGTGCCAGCTCACCGAATCCCGCCCTAGCGTACGAGCAGTACTTC. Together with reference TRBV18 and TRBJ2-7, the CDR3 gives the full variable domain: NAGVMQNPRHLVRRRGQEARLRCSPMKGHSHVYWYRQLPEEGLKFMVYLQKENIIDESGMPKERFSAEFPKEGPSILRIQQVVRGDSAAYFCASSPNPALAYEQYFGPGTRLTVT.

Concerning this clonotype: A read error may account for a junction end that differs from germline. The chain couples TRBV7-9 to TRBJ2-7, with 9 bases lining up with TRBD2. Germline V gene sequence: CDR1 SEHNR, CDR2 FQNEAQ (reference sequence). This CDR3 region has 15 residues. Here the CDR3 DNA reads TGTGCCAGCAGCCCTCTCAGCGGGGGGAACTACGAGAAGTACTTC. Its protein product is CASSPLSGGNYEKYF.

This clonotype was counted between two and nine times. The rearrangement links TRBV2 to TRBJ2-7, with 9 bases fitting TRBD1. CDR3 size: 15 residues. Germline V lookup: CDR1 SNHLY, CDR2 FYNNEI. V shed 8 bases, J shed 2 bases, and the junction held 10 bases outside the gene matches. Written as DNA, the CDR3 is TGTGCCAGCGGGAAAGGGGGACAGGGAGCCTACGAGCAGTACTTC. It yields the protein CASGKGGQGAYEQYF.

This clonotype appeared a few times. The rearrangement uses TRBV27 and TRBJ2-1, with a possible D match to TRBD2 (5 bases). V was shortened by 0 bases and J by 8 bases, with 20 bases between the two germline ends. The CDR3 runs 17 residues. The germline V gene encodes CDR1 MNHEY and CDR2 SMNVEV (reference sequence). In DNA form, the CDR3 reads TGTGCCAGCAGTTTATCGAAATATATTCTCCGAGCGGATGAGCAGTTCTTC. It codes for CASSLSKYILRADEQFF.

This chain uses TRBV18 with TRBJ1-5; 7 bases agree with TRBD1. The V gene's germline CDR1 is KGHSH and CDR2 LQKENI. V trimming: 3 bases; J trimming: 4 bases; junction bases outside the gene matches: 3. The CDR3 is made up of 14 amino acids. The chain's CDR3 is CASSPTGRNQPQHF. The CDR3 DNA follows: TGTGCCAGCTCACCGACAGGGAGGAATCAGCCCCAGCATTTT.

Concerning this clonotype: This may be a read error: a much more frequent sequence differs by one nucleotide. Here the CDR3 DNA reads TGTGCCAGCAGTTTAGCGCTAGCGGACTACAGGCAGTTCTTC. It translates to CASSLALADYRQFF. The chain employs TRBV27 and TRBJ2-7; 7 bases line up with TRBD2. The DNA end lines up better with TRBJ2-1; the J call may be wrong. The V gene's germline CDR1 is MNHEY and CDR2 SMNVEV (reference sequence). This CDR3 comprises 14 residues.

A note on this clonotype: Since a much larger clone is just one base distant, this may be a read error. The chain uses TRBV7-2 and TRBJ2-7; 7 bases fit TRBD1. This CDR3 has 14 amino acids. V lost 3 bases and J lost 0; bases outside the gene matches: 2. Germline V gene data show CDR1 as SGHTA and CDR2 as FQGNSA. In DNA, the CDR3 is TGTGCCAGCAGCTTTGGGACAGTCTCCTACGAGCAGTACTTC. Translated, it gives CASSFGTVSYEQYF.

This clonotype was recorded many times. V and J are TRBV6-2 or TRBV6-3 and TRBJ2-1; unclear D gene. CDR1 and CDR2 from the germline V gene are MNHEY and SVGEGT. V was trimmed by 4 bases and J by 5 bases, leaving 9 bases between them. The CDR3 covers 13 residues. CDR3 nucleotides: TGTGCCAGCAGTTTTGTTAATAACAATGAGCAGTTCTTC. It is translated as CASSFVNNNEQFF.

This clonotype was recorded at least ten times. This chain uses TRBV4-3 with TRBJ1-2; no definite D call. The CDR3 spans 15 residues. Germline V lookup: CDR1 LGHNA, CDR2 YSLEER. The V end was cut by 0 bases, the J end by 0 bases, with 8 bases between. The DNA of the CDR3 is TGCGCCAGCAGCCAAGATTTAAGGCCTAACTATGGCTACACCTTC. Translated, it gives CASSQDLRPNYGYTF.